This T cell receptor (beta chain) was captured in a study of a mutant IDH1 vaccine in newly diagnosed glioma. Only in-frame clones appear in the TCRdb table, and some are missing; sequencing was by immunoSEQ multiplex PCR. Of 30,000 or so clones listed, roughly nine tenths are singletons. Time point: baseline, week 1 (first vaccination visit). Described treatment: pre-vaccination baseline after standard-of-care therapy. Germline V gene lookup returns CDR1 SGDLS and CDR2 YYNGEE. CDR3 length equals 16 residues. V gave up 2 bases and J gave up 4 bases, with 16 bases separating them. The chain has TRBV9 and TRBJ2-1; D perhaps matches TRBD2 (7 bases). Sequencing was performed on PBMCs, taken from a glioma patient treated with radiotherapy, temozolomide or both. This TCR came from a woman aged 40 to 49 with glioma. The CDR3 bases are TGTGCCAGCAGCGTCCGGGGGGCGGATTTTTACAATGAGCAGTTCTTC. The encoded protein is CASSVRGADFYNEQFF. Supplemented by reference TRBV9 and TRBJ2-1, the full variable domain reads DSGVTQTPKHLITATGQRVTLRCSPRSGDLSVYWYQQSLDQGLQFLIQYYNGEERAKGNILERFSAQQFPDLHSELNLSSLELGDSALYFCASSVRGADFYNEQFFGPGTRLTVL.